A selection of T cell receptor beta chains follows, all from one sample in a study of T-cell memory formation after mild COVID-19. Via MiXCR, TCRdb re-called the 5' RACE reads, giving one row per CDR3 protein. The table includes hundreds of thousands of distinct CDR3 sequences, 24% detected once. Source material: PBMCs or a T cell subset sorted from them (not recorded which). Every receptor here comes from an adult woman who had mild COVID-19 (a few samples of this study predate the infection). Cell type and time point are not known. Each CDR3 is given with its conserved first and last residue. D genes are given only for firm matches. Size is omitted from some rows. Given values are once, few, many or a class for expanded clones.

CDR3 length: 15
V gene: TRBV12-3/TRBV12-4
J gene: TRBJ1-5
clone size: many
D gene: NA
CDR3 protein: CASSAPGSSNQPQHF
CDR3 DNA: TGTGCCAGCAGTGCCCCAGGGTCGAGCAATCAGCCCCAGCATTTT

CDR3 length: 12
V gene: TRBV9
J gene: TRBJ2-7
clone size: few
D gene: TRBD1
CDR3 protein: CASSLGQGEQYF
CDR3 DNA: TGTGCCAGCAGCTTGGGACAGGGAGAGCAGTACTTC

CDR3 length: 15
V gene: TRBV3-1
J gene: TRBJ1-2
clone size: few
D gene: NA
CDR3 protein: CASSPYDSPGYGYAF
CDR3 DNA: TGTGCCAGCAGCCCCTACGACAGTCCGGGGTATGGCTACGCCTTC

CDR3 length: 14
V gene: TRBV7-9
J gene: TRBJ2-2
clone size: few
D gene: NA
CDR3 protein: CASSFVANTGELFF
CDR3 DNA: TGTGCCAGCAGCTTCGTCGCGAACACCGGGGAGCTGTTTTTT

CDR3 length: 14
V gene: TRBV11-2
J gene: TRBJ2-7
clone size: NA
D gene: NA
CDR3 protein: CASSPPGTLYEQYF
CDR3 DNA: TGTGCCAGCAGCCCACCCGGGACACTCTACGAGCAGTACTTC

CDR3 length: 17
V gene: TRBV13
J gene: TRBJ2-3
clone size: NA
D gene: TRBD2
CDR3 protein: CASSSRPPGLGSDTQYF
CDR3 DNA: TGTGCCAGCAGCTCGAGACCGCCGGGACTAGGGTCAGATACGCAGTATTTT

CDR3 length: 15
V gene: TRBV7-9
J gene: TRBJ1-1
clone size: NA
D gene: NA
CDR3 protein: CASSSSAGLNTEAFF
CDR3 DNA: TGTGCCAGCAGCTCCTCTGCAGGCCTGAACACTGAAGCTTTCTTT

CDR3 length: 17
V gene: TRBV15
J gene: TRBJ2-7
clone size: NA
D gene: TRBD2
CDR3 protein: CATSREEAGVSYNEQYF
CDR3 DNA: TGTGCCACCAGCAGGGAGGAAGCGGGAGTGTCTTACAATGAGCAGTACTTC

CDR3 length: 14
V gene: TRBV7-9
J gene: TRBJ2-1
clone size: NA
D gene: NA
CDR3 protein: CASSGTGTYNEQFF
CDR3 DNA: TGTGCCAGCAGCGGTACCGGGACTTACAATGAGCAGTTCTTC

CDR3 length: 15
V gene: TRBV12-3/TRBV12-4
J gene: TRBJ2-1
clone size: NA
D gene: TRBD2
CDR3 protein: CASSFGGGLYNEQFF
CDR3 DNA: TGTGCCAGCAGTTTCGGCGGGGGGCTCTACAATGAGCAGTTCTTC

CDR3 length: 15
V gene: TRBV5-4
J gene: TRBJ2-5
clone size: few
D gene: NA
CDR3 protein: CASSFGGAVRETQYF
CDR3 DNA: TGTGCCAGCAGCTTTGGGGGGGCCGTTCGGGAGACCCAGTACTTC

CDR3 length: 17
V gene: TRBV24-1
J gene: TRBJ2-3
clone size: few
D gene: TRBD2
CDR3 protein: CATSDPRSGLAFHTQYF
CDR3 DNA: TGTGCCACCAGTGATCCAAGATCGGGACTAGCTTTTCATACGCAGTATTTT

CDR3 length: 15
V gene: TRBV30
J gene: TRBJ2-7
clone size: NA
D gene: NA
CDR3 protein: CAWSHPFGGKYEQYF
CDR3 DNA: TGTGCCTGGAGTCATCCTTTCGGGGGAAAGTACGAGCAGTACTTC

CDR3 length: 15
V gene: TRBV28
J gene: TRBJ2-7
clone size: few
D gene: NA
CDR3 protein: CASSSIMRSPYEQYF
CDR3 DNA: TGTGCCAGCAGTTCGATCATGCGGAGCCCTTACGAGCAGTACTTC

CDR3 length: 13
V gene: TRBV5-1
J gene: TRBJ2-5
clone size: few
D gene: NA
CDR3 protein: CASSLWGEKTQYF
CDR3 DNA: TGCGCCAGCAGCTTGTGGGGTGAGAAGACCCAGTACTTC

CDR3 length: 14
V gene: TRBV12-3/TRBV12-4
J gene: TRBJ2-2
clone size: many
D gene: NA
CDR3 protein: CASSLKVLAGELFF
CDR3 DNA: TGTGCCAGCAGTTTGAAGGTATTGGCCGGGGAGCTGTTTTTT

CDR3 length: 16
V gene: TRBV6-2/TRBV6-3
J gene: TRBJ2-1
clone size: few
D gene: TRBD2
CDR3 protein: CASSPPGAGTYNEQFF
CDR3 DNA: TGTGCCAGCAGTCCTCCCGGAGCGGGGACCTACAATGAGCAGTTCTTC

CDR3 length: 13
V gene: TRBV7-2
J gene: TRBJ2-3
clone size: NA
D gene: NA
CDR3 protein: CASRKGSTDTQYF
CDR3 DNA: TGTGCCAGCAGAAAAGGGTCCACAGATACGCAGTATTTT

CDR3 length: 13
V gene: TRBV29-1
J gene: TRBJ1-2
clone size: NA
D gene: NA
CDR3 protein: CSVESGEIYGYTF
CDR3 DNA: TGCAGCGTTGAATCCGGGGAGATATATGGCTACACCTTC

CDR3 length: 15
V gene: TRBV5-1
J gene: TRBJ2-5
clone size: once
D gene: TRBD2
CDR3 protein: CASRGLAGTRETQYF
CDR3 DNA: TGCGCCAGCCGGGGGCTAGCGGGGACTCGGGAGACCCAGTACTTC

CDR3 length: 17
V gene: TRBV7-9
J gene: TRBJ2-3
clone size: NA
D gene: NA
CDR3 protein: CASSLALRDLEPDTQYF
CDR3 DNA: TGTGCCAGCAGCTTAGCACTCCGGGACCTAGAGCCAGATACGCAGTATTTT

CDR3 length: 13
V gene: TRBV7-8
J gene: TRBJ2-1
clone size: many
D gene: NA
CDR3 protein: CASSPDSYNEQFF
CDR3 DNA: TGTGCCAGCAGCCCGGACTCCTACAATGAGCAGTTCTTC

CDR3 length: 15
V gene: TRBV5-8
J gene: TRBJ2-5
clone size: NA
D gene: NA
CDR3 protein: CASSLGGALQETQYF
CDR3 DNA: TGTGCCAGCAGCTTGGGTGGGGCACTCCAAGAGACCCAGTACTTC

CDR3 length: 12
V gene: TRBV29-1
J gene: TRBJ2-7
clone size: NA
D gene: TRBD1
CDR3 protein: CSVGDRTGEQYF
CDR3 DNA: TGCAGCGTTGGGGACAGAACGGGGGAGCAGTACTTC

CDR3 length: 15
V gene: TRBV6-5
J gene: TRBJ2-7
clone size: NA
D gene: NA
CDR3 protein: CASSYKARGNHEQYF
CDR3 DNA: TGTGCCAGCAGTTACAAGGCTAGAGGTAACCACGAGCAGTACTTC

CDR3 length: 14
V gene: TRBV29-1
J gene: TRBJ1-6
clone size: NA
D gene: NA
CDR3 protein: CSARDDSGNSPLHF
CDR3 DNA: TGCAGCGCCCGGGATGACAGTGGGAATTCACCCCTCCACTTT

CDR3 length: 16
V gene: TRBV12-3/TRBV12-4
J gene: TRBJ1-4
clone size: NA
D gene: NA
CDR3 protein: CASRPWGSGENEKLFF
CDR3 DNA: TGTGCCAGCAGACCATGGGGCAGCGGAGAAAATGAAAAACTGTTTTTT

CDR3 length: 14
V gene: TRBV7-8
J gene: TRBJ2-7
clone size: NA
D gene: TRBD2
CDR3 protein: CASSSQSGRGEQYF
CDR3 DNA: TGTGCCAGCAGCTCCCAGAGCGGGAGAGGTGAGCAGTACTTC

CDR3 length: 18
V gene: TRBV6-2/TRBV6-3
J gene: TRBJ2-3
clone size: NA
D gene: TRBD2
CDR3 protein: CASSYPGLAGVEADTQYF
CDR3 DNA: TGTGCCAGCAGTTACCCGGGACTAGCGGGAGTGGAGGCAGATACGCAGTATTTT

CDR3 length: 13
V gene: TRBV5-1
J gene: TRBJ1-2
clone size: many
D gene: NA
CDR3 protein: CASSTGANYGYTF
CDR3 DNA: TGCGCCAGCAGCACGGGGGCTAACTATGGCTACACCTTC

CDR3 length: 18
V gene: TRBV7-9
J gene: TRBJ1-4
clone size: NA
D gene: TRBD1
CDR3 protein: CASSLPPRTGFRSEKLFF
CDR3 DNA: TGTGCCAGCAGCTTACCCCCTCGGACAGGGTTTCGGAGTGAAAAACTGTTTTTT

CDR3 length: 15
V gene: TRBV12-3/TRBV12-4
J gene: TRBJ2-7
clone size: NA
D gene: NA
CDR3 protein: CASSRTNGVGYEQYF
CDR3 DNA: TGTGCCAGCAGCCGGACTAACGGGGTTGGCTACGAGCAGTACTTC

CDR3 length: 14
V gene: TRBV6-1
J gene: TRBJ2-7
clone size: NA
D gene: NA
CDR3 protein: CASWNRVRSYEQYF
CDR3 DNA: TGTGCCAGCTGGAACAGGGTTAGGTCCTACGAGCAGTACTTC

CDR3 length: 14
V gene: TRBV27
J gene: TRBJ2-1
clone size: few
D gene: TRBD1
CDR3 protein: CASSQGTAGYEQFF
CDR3 DNA: TGTGCCAGCAGTCAGGGGACAGCCGGGTATGAGCAGTTCTTC

CDR3 length: 11
V gene: TRBV7-6
J gene: TRBJ2-5
clone size: NA
D gene: NA
CDR3 protein: CASSTLETQYF
CDR3 DNA: TGTGCCAGCAGCACTCTAGAGACCCAGTACTTC

CDR3 length: 13
V gene: TRBV7-9
J gene: TRBJ1-1
clone size: NA
D gene: NA
CDR3 protein: CASSLEGETEAFF
CDR3 DNA: TGTGCCAGCAGCTTAGAGGGGGAAACTGAAGCTTTCTTT

CDR3 length: 15
V gene: TRBV27
J gene: TRBJ2-7
clone size: NA
D gene: TRBD1
CDR3 protein: CASRRGGQGSYEQYF
CDR3 DNA: TGTGCCAGCAGGAGAGGTGGACAGGGGAGCTACGAGCAGTACTTC

CDR3 length: 13
V gene: TRBV20-1
J gene: TRBJ2-7
clone size: NA
D gene: TRBD2
CDR3 protein: CSATSGGFYEQYF
CDR3 DNA: TGCAGTGCTACTAGCGGGGGATTCTACGAGCAGTACTTC

CDR3 length: 15
V gene: TRBV20-1
J gene: TRBJ1-5
clone size: NA
D gene: NA
CDR3 protein: CSARDPGVSNQPQHF
CDR3 DNA: TGCAGTGCTAGAGATCCGGGGGTTAGCAATCAGCCCCAGCATTTT

CDR3 length: 15
V gene: TRBV7-9
J gene: TRBJ1-1
clone size: many
D gene: TRBD1
CDR3 protein: CASSGRTGADTEAFF
CDR3 DNA: TGTGCCAGCAGCGGACGGACAGGGGCGGACACTGAAGCTTTCTTT

CDR3 length: 16
V gene: TRBV2
J gene: TRBJ2-2
clone size: NA
D gene: NA
CDR3 protein: CASVGSDTGRIGELFF
CDR3 DNA: TGTGCCAGCGTGGGGTCGGACACAGGGAGGATCGGGGAGCTGTTTTTT

CDR3 length: 14
V gene: TRBV6-5
J gene: TRBJ2-2
clone size: many
D gene: NA
CDR3 protein: CASRKPGNTGELFF
CDR3 DNA: TGTGCCAGCAGAAAACCAGGGAACACCGGGGAGCTGTTTTTT

CDR3 length: 13
V gene: TRBV20-1
J gene: TRBJ1-1
clone size: NA
D gene: NA
CDR3 protein: CSAMTPRGTEAFF
CDR3 DNA: TGCAGTGCCATGACGCCCAGGGGCACTGAAGCTTTCTTT

CDR3 length: 14
V gene: TRBV10-3
J gene: TRBJ1-1
clone size: NA
D gene: NA
CDR3 protein: CAISGQGTNTEAFF
CDR3 DNA: TGTGCCATCAGTGGGCAGGGGACGAACACTGAAGCTTTCTTT

CDR3 length: 16
V gene: TRBV6-5
J gene: TRBJ2-3
clone size: few
D gene: TRBD2
CDR3 protein: CASSYSGGRTADTQYF
CDR3 DNA: TGTGCCAGCAGTTACTCAGGCGGGAGGACCGCAGATACGCAGTATTTT

CDR3 length: 15
V gene: TRBV7-2
J gene: TRBJ2-5
clone size: few
D gene: NA
CDR3 protein: CASSLAQGVLETQYF
CDR3 DNA: TGTGCCAGCAGCTTAGCACAGGGTGTTCTGGAGACCCAGTACTTC

CDR3 length: 15
V gene: TRBV7-9
J gene: TRBJ1-3
clone size: few
D gene: NA
CDR3 protein: CASSSQFISGNTIYF
CDR3 DNA: TGTGCCAGCAGCTCACAGTTTATCTCTGGAAACACCATATATTTT

CDR3 length: 17
V gene: TRBV6-1
J gene: TRBJ2-7
clone size: few
D gene: TRBD2
CDR3 protein: CASSGGTAGGLSYEQYF
CDR3 DNA: TGTGCCAGCAGTGGAGGGACCGCGGGGGGCCTCTCCTACGAGCAGTACTTC

CDR3 length: 12
V gene: TRBV29-1
J gene: TRBJ1-4
clone size: NA
D gene: NA
CDR3 protein: CSVKGLSEKLFF
CDR3 DNA: TGCAGCGTTAAGGGGCTCAGCGAAAAACTGTTTTTT

CDR3 length: 14
V gene: TRBV4-3
J gene: TRBJ2-1
clone size: few
D gene: TRBD2
CDR3 protein: CASSHFAGVNEQFF
CDR3 DNA: TGCGCCAGCAGCCATTTCGCGGGAGTAAATGAGCAGTTCTTC

CDR3 length: 16
V gene: TRBV5-6
J gene: TRBJ2-2
clone size: NA
D gene: TRBD2
CDR3 protein: CASSPTAGAKTGELFF
CDR3 DNA: TGTGCCAGCAGCCCGACAGCGGGAGCAAAAACCGGGGAGCTGTTTTTT